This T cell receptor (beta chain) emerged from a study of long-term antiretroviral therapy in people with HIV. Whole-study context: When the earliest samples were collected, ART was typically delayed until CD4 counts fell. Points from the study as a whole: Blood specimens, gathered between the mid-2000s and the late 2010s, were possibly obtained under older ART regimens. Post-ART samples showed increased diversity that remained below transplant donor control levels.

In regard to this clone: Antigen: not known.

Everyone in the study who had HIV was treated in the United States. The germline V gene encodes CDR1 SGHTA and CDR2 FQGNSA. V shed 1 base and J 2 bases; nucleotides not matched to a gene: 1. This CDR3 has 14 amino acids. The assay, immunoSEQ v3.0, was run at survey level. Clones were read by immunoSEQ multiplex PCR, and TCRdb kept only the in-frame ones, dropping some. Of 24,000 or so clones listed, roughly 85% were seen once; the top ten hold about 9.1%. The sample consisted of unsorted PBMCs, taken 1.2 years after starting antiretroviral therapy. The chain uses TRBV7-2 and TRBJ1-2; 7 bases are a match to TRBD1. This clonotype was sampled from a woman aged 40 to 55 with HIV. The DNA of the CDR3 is TGTGCCAGCAGCTTAGGGACAGGAAACTATGGCTACACCTTC. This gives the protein CASSLGTGNYGYTF.